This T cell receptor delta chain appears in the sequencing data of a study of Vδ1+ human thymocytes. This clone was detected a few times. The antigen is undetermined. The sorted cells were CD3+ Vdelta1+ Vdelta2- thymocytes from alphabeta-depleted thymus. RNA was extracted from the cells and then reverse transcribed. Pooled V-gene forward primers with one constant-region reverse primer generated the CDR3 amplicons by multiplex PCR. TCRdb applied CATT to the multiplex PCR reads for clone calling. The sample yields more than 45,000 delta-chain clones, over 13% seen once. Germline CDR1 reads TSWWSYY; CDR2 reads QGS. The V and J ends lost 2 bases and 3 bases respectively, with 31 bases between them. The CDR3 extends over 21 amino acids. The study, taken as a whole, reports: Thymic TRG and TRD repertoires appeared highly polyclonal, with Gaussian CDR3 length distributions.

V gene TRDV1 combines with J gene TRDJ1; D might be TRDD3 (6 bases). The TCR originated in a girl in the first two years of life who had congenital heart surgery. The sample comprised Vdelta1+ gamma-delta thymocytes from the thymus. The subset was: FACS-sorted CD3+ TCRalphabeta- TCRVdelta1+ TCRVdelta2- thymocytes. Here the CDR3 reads CALGEIPTPRSVLGRADKLIF. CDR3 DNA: TGTGCTCTTGGGGAAATACCTACCCCGAGGTCCGTACTGGGTAGGGCCGATAAACTCATCTTT.